These T cell receptor beta chains were read from a single sample in a study of follicular helper T cells after annual influenza vaccination. The protocol was immunoSEQ multiplex PCR, while the TCRdb copy is restricted to in-frame clones and leaves out a portion. The data hold roughly 27,000 clones, with approximately 81% observed a single time. The source was CXCR5+ CD38- circulating T follicular helper cells from blood, collected on the day of influenza vaccination. These receptors were taken from an adult who received the influenza vaccine. Both conserved end residues are part of each CDR3. D genes are given only for firm matches. Part of the rows lack a size; the others show once, few, many or a class for expanded clones.

D gene	V gene	J gene	clone size	CDR3 DNA	CDR3 protein
TRBD1	TRBV7-8	TRBJ1-2	NA	TGTGCCAGCAGTTCACCTGGGACAGGGGGAAATGGCTACACCTTC	CASSSPGTGGNGYTF
NA	TRBV27	TRBJ2-5	NA	TGTGCCAGCAGTTGGACAGCTCAACAAGAGACCCAGTACTTC	CASSWTAQQETQYF
NA	TRBV19	TRBJ2-3	NA	TGTGCCAGTAGTTCTTCCTCTAGCACAGATACGCAGTATTTT	CASSSSSSTDTQYF
NA	TRBV6-1	TRBJ1-3	few	TGTGCCAGCAGTGAAGTCCCGGGTATCTCTGGAAACACCATATATTTT	CASSEVPGISGNTIYF
NA	TRBV10-3	TRBJ1-5	NA	TGTGCCATCAGCCTGGGACAAGGGCAGCCCCAGCATTTT	CAISLGQGQPQHF
NA	TRBV6-1	TRBJ1-6	NA	TGTGCCACCTTGGTCCGACGGAGCGATTCACCCCTCCACTTT	CATLVRRSDSPLHF
NA	TRBV21-1	TRBJ2-3	NA	TGTGCGGACCCCCGGGACAGACTTTCTAGCACAGATACGCAGTATTTT	CADPRDRLSSTDTQYF
NA	TRBV7-2	TRBJ2-3	once	TGTGCCAGCAGCGTACAGGGTGGCACGCAGTATTTT	CASSVQGGTQYF
NA	TRBV5-1	TRBJ1-1	NA	TGCGCCAGCAGCCCGTCCGAAGCGGTTACCACTGAAGCTTTCTTT	CASSPSEAVTTEAFF
TRBD1	TRBV27	TRBJ1-5	NA	TGTGCCAGCAGTCCCCGGGGACAGAGCAATCAGCCCCAGCATTTT	CASSPRGQSNQPQHF
NA	TRBV28	TRBJ1-5	NA	TGTGCCAGCAGTGGGAGACAGCCCCAGCATTTT	CASSGRQPQHF
TRBD1	TRBV5-1	TRBJ1-5	NA	TGCGCCAGCAGCGTGGCCGGGACAGACCAGCATTTT	CASSVAGTDQHF
NA	TRBV11-3	TRBJ2-1	NA	TGTGCCAGCAGCTTAGAGGCTAGCTCCTACAATGAGCAGTTCTTC	CASSLEASSYNEQFF
NA	TRBV19	TRBJ2-3	NA	TGTGCCAGTAGTATAGGTTCTAGTGTGACAGATACGCAGTATTTT	CASSIGSSVTDTQYF
TRBD1	TRBV11-1	TRBJ1-2	NA	TGTGCCAGCAGCGACAGGGGGCTTAGTTATGGCTACACCTTC	CASSDRGLSYGYTF
TRBD1	TRBV2	TRBJ2-1	NA	TGTGCCAGCCGAAGGGACAGGGGTGGCAATGAGCAGTTCTTC	CASRRDRGGNEQFF
NA	TRBV30	TRBJ1-2	NA	TGTGCCTGGACCGACAGCCCCGCGGACTATGGCTACACCTTC	CAWTDSPADYGYTF
TRBD1	TRBV7-2	TRBJ2-7	few	TGTGCCAGCAGCTTAGGTACCGGGACAGGGGTCAAGCAGTACTTC	CASSLGTGTGVKQYF
NA	TRBV5-1	TRBJ2-2	NA	TGCGCCAGCAGTCCCCAGGGGTCTACCGGGGAGCTGTTTTTT	CASSPQGSTGELFF
TRBD2	TRBV7-8	TRBJ2-7	NA	TGTGCCAGCAGCTTAGCGCTCGGGGGGGGAACCTACGAGCAGTACTTC	CASSLALGGGTYEQYF
TRBD2	TRBV19	TRBJ2-3	NA	TGTGCCAGTAGTGCCGGACTAGCGGGAGCAACAGATACGCAGTATTTT	CASSAGLAGATDTQYF
NA	TRBV28	TRBJ1-1	NA	TGTGCCAGCAGCCTCAGGGCCGGAGCTTTCTTT	CASSLRAGAFF
NA	TRBV6-1	TRBJ1-6	NA	TGTGCCAGCAAACAGGGAATCTCACCCCTCCACTTT	CASKQGISPLHF
TRBD1	TRBV6-1	TRBJ2-5	NA	TGTGCCAGCAGTGATTTAGACAGGGCTTCCCAGACCCAGTACTTC	CASSDLDRASQTQYF
TRBD1	TRBV6-1	TRBJ2-5	NA	TGTGCCAGCAGTCGGGACAGGGAAGCGACCCAGTACTTC	CASSRDREATQYF
TRBD2	TRBV19	TRBJ2-2	NA	TGTGCCAGTAGTAAAACTAGCGGGGGGTACACCGGGGAGCTGTTTTTT	CASSKTSGGYTGELFF
TRBD2	TRBV10-3	TRBJ2-1	NA	TGTGCCATCAGTTGGCGAGCGGGGGGCTACAATGAGCAGTTCTTC	CAISWRAGGYNEQFF
NA	TRBV2	TRBJ2-4	NA	TGTGCCAGCAGTACCCTCGGCATTCAGTACTTC	CASSTLGIQYF
TRBD1	TRBV7-2	TRBJ1-5	few	TGTGCCAGCAGCTTACGGGACAGGGGGGGGAATCAGCCCCAGCATTTT	CASSLRDRGGNQPQHF
NA	TRBV18	TRBJ1-4	NA	TGTGCCAGCTCACCATCTTTCGGGGAAAAACTGTTTTTT	CASSPSFGEKLFF
NA	TRBV11-2	TRBJ2-3	NA	TGTGCCAGCAGCTTCTACGTAGAGTCTTATACGCAGTATTTT	CASSFYVESYTQYF